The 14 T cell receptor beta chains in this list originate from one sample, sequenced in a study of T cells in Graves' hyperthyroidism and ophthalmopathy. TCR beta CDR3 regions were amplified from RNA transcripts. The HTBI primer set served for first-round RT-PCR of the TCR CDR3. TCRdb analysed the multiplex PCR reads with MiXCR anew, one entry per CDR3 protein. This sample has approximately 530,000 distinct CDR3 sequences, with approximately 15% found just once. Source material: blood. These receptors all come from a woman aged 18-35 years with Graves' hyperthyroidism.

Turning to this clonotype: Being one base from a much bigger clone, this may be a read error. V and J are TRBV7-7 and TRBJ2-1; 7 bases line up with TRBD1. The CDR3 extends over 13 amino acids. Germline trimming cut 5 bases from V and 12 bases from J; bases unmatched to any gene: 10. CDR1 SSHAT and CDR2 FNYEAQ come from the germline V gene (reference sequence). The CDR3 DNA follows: TGTGCCAGCAGCCCCCGAGGGGGCCACGGGCAGTTCTTC. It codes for CASSPRGGHGQFF.

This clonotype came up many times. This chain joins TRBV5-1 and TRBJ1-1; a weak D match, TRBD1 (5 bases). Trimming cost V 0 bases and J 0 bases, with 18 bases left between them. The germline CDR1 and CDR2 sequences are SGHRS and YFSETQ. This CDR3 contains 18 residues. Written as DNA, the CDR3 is TGCGCCAGCAGCTTGGTTTCCGGGGGGAGAACTTTGAACACTGAAGCTTTCTTT. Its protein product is CASSLVSGGRTLNTEAFF.

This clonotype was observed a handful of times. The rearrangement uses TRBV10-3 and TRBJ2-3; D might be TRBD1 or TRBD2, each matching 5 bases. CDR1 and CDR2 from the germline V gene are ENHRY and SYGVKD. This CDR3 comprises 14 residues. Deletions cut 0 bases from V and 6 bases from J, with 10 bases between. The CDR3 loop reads CAISESRGFDTQYF. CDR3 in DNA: TGTGCCATCAGTGAGTCGAGGGGTTTTGATACGCAGTATTTT.

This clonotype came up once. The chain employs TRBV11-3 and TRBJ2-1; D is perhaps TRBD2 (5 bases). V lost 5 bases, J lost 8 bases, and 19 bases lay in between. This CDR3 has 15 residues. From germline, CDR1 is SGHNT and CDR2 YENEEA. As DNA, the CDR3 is TGTGCCAGCAGCACAGACTATAATGAGGTCTATGAGCAGTTCTTC. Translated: CASSTDYNEVYEQFF.

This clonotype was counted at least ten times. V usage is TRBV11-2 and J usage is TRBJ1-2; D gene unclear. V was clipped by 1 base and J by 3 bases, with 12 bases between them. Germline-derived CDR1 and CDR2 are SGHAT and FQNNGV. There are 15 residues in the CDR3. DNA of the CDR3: TGTGCCAGCAGCTTAGGACTAGGGTCCTACTATGGCTACACCTTC. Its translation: CASSLGLGSYYGYTF.

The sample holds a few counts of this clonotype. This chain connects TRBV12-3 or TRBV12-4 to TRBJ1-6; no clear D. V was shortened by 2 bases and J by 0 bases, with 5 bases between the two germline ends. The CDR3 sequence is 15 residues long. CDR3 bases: TGTGCCAGCAGTTTATGGGGCTCCTATAATTCACCCCTCCACTTT. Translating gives CASSLWGSYNSPLHF.

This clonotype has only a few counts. For the CDR3, the DNA is TGTGCCAGCAGCTTGCAGGGACGATATAATTCACCCCTCCACTTT. It yields the protein CASSLQGRYNSPLHF. This chain connects TRBV7-9 to TRBJ1-6, with D possibly TRBD1 on 5 matching bases. Germline CDR1 is SEHNR and CDR2 is FQNEAQ (reference sequence). The CDR3 length is 15 residues. The ends were cut back, 3 bases at V and 4 bases at J, with 10 bases in the middle.

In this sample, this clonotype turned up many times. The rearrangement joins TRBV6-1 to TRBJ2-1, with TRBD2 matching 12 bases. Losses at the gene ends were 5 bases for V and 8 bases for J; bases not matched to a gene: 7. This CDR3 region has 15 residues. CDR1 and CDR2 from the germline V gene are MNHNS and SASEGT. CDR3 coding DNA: TGTGCCAGCAGTAGACTAGCGGGAGAAGGAGATGAGCAGTTCTTC. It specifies CASSRLAGEGDEQFF.

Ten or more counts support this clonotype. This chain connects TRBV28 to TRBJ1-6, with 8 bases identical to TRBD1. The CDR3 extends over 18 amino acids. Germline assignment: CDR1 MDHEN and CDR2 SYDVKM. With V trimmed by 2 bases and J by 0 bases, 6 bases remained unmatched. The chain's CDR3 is CASSLGTGGISYNSPLHF. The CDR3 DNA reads TGTGCCAGCAGTTTAGGCACAGGGGGGATCTCCTATAATTCACCCCTCCACTTT. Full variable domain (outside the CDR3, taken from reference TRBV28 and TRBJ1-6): DVKVTQSSRYLVKRTGEKVFLECVQDMDHENMFWYRQDPGLGLRLIYFSYDVKMKEKGDIPEGYSVSREKKERFSLILESASTNQTSMYLCASSLGTGGISYNSPLHFGNGTRLTVT.

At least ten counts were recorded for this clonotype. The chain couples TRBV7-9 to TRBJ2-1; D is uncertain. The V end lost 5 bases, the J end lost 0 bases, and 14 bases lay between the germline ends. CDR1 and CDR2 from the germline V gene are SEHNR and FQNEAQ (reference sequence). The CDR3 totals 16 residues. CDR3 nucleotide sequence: TGTGCCAGCAGCCCCGGAACCTGGAGCTCCTACAATGAGCAGTTCTTC. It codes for CASSPGTWSSYNEQFF.

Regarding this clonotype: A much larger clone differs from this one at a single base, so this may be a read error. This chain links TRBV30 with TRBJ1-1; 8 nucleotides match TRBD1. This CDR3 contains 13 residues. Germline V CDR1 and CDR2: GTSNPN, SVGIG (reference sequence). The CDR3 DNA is TGTGCCTGGAGTACAGGGGGATACACTGAAGCTCTCTTT. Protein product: CAWSTGGYTEALF.

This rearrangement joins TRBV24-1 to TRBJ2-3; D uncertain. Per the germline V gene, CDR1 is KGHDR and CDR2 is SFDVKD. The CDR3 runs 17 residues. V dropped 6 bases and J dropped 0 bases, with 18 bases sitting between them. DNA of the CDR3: TGTGCCACCAGTAAGGACGGCTACCCTTCTAGCACAGATACGCAGTATTTT. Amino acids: CATSKDGYPSSTDTQYF.

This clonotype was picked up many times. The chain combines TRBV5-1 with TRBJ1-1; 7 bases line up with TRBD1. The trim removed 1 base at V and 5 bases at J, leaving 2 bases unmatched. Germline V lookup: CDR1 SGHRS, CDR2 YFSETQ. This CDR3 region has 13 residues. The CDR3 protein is CASSLQGETEAFF. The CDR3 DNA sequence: TGCGCCAGCAGCTTGCAGGGGGAGACTGAAGCTTTCTTT. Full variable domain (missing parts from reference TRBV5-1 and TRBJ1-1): KAGVTQTPRYLIKTRGQQVTLSCSPISGHRSVSWYQQTPGQGLQFLFEYFSETQRNKGNFPGRFSGRQFSNSRSEMNVSTLELGDSALYLCASSLQGETEAFFGQGTRLTVV.

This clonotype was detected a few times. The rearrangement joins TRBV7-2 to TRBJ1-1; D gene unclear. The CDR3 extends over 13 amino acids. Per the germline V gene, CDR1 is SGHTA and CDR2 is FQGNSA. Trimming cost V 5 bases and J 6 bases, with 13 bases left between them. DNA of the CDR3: TGTGCCAGCAGCCCGTTAGCGGGGTCTGAAGCTTTCTTT. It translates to CASSPLAGSEAFF.